The 5 T cell receptor beta chains given below trace back to one sample, sequenced in a study of OX40 agonist ivuxolimab in advanced cancers. The data were produced by immunoSEQ multiplex PCR, yet TCRdb's version contains in-frame clones alone and is incomplete. The sample carries about 78,000 clones, about 90% recorded once. The specimen comprised CD4+ or CD8+ T cells sorted from blood, sampled in a trial of the OX40 agonist ivuxolimab. These receptors came from an adult with an advanced solid tumor such as melanoma, head and neck, liver or kidney cancer.

CDR3 region: CSVVQGVSDTQYF. Here the CDR3 DNA reads TGCAGCGTTGTACAGGGAGTATCAGATACGCAGTATTTT. This rearrangement joins TRBV29-1 to TRBJ2-3; a possible D gene is TRBD1 (6 bases). This CDR3 is built from 13 residues. V dropped 4 bases and J dropped 4 bases, with 12 bases sitting between them. The germline gives CDR1 SQVTM, CDR2 ANQGSEA.

The chain is built from TRBV29-1 and TRBJ2-3, with 8 positions matching TRBD2. Germline loops: CDR1 SQVTM, CDR2 ANQGSEA. Unmatched junction bases numbered 17, after V lost 6 bases and J lost 0 bases. CDR3 size: 18 residues. As DNA, the CDR3 is TGCAGCGTCGTGGAGGGGCCTCCGACTAGCGTCAGCACAGATACGCAGTATTTT. It yields the protein CSVVEGPPTSVSTDTQYF.

The rearrangement uses TRBV6-5 and TRBJ1-1, with 7 bases that match TRBD1. J gave up 3 bases and V 6 bases, and 7 bases lay outside the gene matches. CDR1 and CDR2 from the germline V gene are MNHEY and SVGAGI. The CDR3 runs 14 residues. This CDR3 is CASSQAGGYTEAFF. In DNA, the CDR3 is TGTGCCAGCAGCCAAGCAGGGGGTTACACTGAAGCTTTCTTT.

This clone was seen only once. The chain joins TRBV2 to TRBJ1-2, with D perhaps TRBD1 (5 bases). Germline assignment: CDR1 SNHLY and CDR2 FYNNEI. The CDR3 is 14 amino acids. V was cut by 4 bases and J by 3 bases, with 12 bases left in between. CDR3 loop: CASSGGRTYYGYTF. The CDR3 bases are TGTGCCAGCAGTGGGGGACGGACCTACTATGGCTACACCTTC.

The rearrangement uses TRBV2 and TRBJ2-6; D may be TRBD1 (6 bases). The V gene lost 7 bases and the J gene lost 2 bases, with 12 bases spanning the gap. The CDR3 runs 15 residues. Germline V gene data show CDR1 as SNHLY and CDR2 as FYNNEI. CDR3 DNA: TGTGCCAGCACTCAAGAGGGGGCTGGGGCCAACGTCCTGACTTTC. This encodes CASTQEGAGANVLTF.